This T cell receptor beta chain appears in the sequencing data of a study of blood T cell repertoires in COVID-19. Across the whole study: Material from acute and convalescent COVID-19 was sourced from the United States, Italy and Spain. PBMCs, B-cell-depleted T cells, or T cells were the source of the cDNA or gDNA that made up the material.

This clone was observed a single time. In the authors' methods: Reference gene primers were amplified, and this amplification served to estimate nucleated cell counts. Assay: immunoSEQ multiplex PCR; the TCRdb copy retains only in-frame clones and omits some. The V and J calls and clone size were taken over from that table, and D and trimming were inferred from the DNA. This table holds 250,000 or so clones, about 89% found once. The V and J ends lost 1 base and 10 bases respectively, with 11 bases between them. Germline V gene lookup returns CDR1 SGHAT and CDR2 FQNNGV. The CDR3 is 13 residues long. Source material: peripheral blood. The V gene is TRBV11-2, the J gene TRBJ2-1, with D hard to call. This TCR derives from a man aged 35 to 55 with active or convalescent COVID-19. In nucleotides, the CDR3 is TGTGCCAGCAGCTTAGCAGGTCGAGCAGAGCAGTTCTTC. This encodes CASSLAGRAEQFF.